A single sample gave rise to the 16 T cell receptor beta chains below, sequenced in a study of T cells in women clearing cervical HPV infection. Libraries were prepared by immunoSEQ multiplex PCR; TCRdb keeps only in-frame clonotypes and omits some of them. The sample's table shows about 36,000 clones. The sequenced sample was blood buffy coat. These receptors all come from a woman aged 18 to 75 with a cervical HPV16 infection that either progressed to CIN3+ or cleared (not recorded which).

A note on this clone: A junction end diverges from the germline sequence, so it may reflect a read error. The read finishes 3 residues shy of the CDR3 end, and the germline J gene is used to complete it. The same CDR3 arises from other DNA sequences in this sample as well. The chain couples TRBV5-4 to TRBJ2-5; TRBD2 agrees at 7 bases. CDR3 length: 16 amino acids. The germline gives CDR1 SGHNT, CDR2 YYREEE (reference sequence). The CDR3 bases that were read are TGTGCCAGTAGCTTCCGCGGACTAACGGGGGGAGAGACC. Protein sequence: CASSFRGLTGGET. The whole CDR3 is CASSFRGLTGGETQYF.

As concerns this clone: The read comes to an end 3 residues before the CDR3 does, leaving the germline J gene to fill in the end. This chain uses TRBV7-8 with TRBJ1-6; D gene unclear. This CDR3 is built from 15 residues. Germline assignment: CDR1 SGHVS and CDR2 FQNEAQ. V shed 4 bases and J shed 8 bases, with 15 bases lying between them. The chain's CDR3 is CASSSVGRGDSPLHF. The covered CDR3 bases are TGTGCCAGCAGCTCAGTTGGGCGCGGGGATTCACCC. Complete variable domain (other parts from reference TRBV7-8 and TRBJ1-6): GAGVSQSPRYKVAKRGQDVALRCDPISGHVSLFWYQQALGQGPEFLTYFQNEAQLDKSGLPSDRFFAERPEGSVSTLKIQRTQQEDSAVYLCASSSVGRGDSPLHFGNGTRLTVT.

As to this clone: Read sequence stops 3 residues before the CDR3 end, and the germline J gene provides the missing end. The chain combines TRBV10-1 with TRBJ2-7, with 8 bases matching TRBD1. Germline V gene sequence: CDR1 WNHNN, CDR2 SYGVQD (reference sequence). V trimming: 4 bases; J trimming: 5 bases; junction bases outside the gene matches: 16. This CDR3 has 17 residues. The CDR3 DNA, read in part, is TGCGCCAGCAGTGCCCGCCACAGGGGGACCTACGAGAACGAG. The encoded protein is CASSARHRGTYENE. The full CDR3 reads CASSARHRGTYENEQYF.

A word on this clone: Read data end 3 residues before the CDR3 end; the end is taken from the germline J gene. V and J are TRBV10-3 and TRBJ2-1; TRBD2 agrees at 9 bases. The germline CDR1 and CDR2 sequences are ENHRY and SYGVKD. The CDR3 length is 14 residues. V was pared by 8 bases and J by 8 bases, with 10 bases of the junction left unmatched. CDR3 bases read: TGTGCCATCCGTGGCGGGGGGGGCCTCTATGAG. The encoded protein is CAIRGGGGLYE. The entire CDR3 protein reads CAIRGGGGLYEQFF.

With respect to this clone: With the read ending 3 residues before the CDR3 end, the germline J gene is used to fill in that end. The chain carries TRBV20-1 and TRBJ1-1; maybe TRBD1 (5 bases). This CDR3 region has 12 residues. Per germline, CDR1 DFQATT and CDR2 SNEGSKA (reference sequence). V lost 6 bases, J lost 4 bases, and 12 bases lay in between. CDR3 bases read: TGCAGTGCCGGGGCGGGGACCACTGAA. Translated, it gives CSAGAGTTE. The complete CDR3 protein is CSAGAGTTEAFF.

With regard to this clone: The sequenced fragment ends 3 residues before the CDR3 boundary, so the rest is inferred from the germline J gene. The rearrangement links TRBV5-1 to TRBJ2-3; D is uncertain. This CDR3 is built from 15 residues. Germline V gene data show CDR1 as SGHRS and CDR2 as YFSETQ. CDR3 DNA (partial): TGCGCCAGCAGCTTGGGCGACTCTCCGGGTGTGACG. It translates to CASSLGDSPGVT. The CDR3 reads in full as CASSLGDSPGVTQYF.

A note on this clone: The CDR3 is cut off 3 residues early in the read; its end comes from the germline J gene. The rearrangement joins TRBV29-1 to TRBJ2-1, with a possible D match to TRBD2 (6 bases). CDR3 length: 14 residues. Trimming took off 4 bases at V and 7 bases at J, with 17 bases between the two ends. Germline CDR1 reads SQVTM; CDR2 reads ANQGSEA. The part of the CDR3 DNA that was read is TGCAGCGTTGTAGGAGGGGCCATAGGTAATGAG. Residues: CSVVGGAIGNE. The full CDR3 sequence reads CSVVGGAIGNEQFF.

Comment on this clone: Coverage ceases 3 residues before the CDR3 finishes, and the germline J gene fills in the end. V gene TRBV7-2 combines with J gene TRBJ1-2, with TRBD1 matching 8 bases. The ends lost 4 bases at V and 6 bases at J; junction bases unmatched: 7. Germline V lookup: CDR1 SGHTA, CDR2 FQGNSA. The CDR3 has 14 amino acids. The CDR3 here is CASSSERGQDGYTF. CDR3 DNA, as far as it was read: TGTGCCAGCAGCTCGGAGCGGGGACAGGATGGC.

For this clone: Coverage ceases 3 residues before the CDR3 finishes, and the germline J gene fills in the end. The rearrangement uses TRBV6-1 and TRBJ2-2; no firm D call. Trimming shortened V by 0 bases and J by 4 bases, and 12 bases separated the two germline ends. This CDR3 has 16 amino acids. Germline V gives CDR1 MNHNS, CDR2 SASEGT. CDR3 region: CASSEASDITTGELFF. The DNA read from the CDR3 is TGTGCCAGCAGTGAAGCCTCAGACATTACCACCGGGGAG.

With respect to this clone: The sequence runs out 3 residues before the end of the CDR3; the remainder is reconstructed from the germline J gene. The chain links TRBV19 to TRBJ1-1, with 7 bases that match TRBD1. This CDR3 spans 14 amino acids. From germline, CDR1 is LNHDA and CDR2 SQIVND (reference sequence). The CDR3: CASSDTGAVETAFF. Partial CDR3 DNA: TGTGCCAGTAGCGATACAGGGGCGGTCGAGACA.

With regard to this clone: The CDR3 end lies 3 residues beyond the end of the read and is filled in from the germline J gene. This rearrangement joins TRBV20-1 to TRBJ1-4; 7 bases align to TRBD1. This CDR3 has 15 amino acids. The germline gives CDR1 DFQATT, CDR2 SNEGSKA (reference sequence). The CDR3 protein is CSAVGDRTYNSPLFF. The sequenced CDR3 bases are TGCAGTGCCGTAGGGGACAGAACCTATAATTCACCA.

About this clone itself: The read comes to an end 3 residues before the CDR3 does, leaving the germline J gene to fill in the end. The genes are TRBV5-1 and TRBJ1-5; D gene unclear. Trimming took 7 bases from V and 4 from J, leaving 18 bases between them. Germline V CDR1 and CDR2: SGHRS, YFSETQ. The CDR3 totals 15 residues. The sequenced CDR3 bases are TGCGCCAGCTCGATTGATGGCCGATTTAATCAGCCC. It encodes CASSIDGRFNQP. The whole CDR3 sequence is CASSIDGRFNQPQHF.

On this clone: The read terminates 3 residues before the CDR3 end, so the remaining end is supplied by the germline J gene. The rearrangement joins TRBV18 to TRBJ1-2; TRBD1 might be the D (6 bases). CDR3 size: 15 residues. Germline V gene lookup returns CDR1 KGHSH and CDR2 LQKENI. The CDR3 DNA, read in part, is TGTGCCAGCTCGCTTCTAGCGGGGGGCCGCAATGAC. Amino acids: CASSLLAGGRND. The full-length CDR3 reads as CASSLLAGGRNDYTF.

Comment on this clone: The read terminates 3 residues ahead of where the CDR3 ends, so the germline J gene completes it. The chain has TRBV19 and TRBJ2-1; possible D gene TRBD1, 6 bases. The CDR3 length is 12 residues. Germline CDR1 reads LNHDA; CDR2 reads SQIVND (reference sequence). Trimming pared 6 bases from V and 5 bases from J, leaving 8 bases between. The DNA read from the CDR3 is TGTGCCAGTAGCTACAGGGACAATGAG. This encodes CASSYRDNE. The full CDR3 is CASSYRDNEQFF.

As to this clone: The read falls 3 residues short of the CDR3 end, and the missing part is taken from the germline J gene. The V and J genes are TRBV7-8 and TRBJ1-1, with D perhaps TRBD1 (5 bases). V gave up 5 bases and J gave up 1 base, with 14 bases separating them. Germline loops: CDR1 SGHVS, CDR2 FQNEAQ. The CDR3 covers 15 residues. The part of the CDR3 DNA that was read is TGTGCCAGCAGCCTACGGGAGGGGCAGAACACTGAA. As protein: CASSLREGQNTE. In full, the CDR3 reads CASSLREGQNTEAFF.

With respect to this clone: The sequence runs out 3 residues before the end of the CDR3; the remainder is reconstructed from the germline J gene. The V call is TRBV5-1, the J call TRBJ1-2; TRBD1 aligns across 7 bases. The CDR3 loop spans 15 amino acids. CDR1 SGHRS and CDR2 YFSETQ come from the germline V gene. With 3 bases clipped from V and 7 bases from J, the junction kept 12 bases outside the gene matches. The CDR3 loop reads CASSWDPRQGGGYTF. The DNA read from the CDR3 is TGCGCCAGCAGCTGGGACCCCCGACAGGGCGGTGGC.